The rows below give T cell receptor beta chains drawn from one sample of a study of blood T cell repertoires in COVID-19. Method: immunoSEQ multiplex PCR; TCRdb's copy keeps in-frame clones and lacks some. The sample includes 150,000 or so clones, over 70% of them seen just once. Sequencing was performed on peripheral blood. These receptors originate from a man older than 75 with acute or convalescent COVID-19. Both conserved end residues are part of each CDR3. D genes are given only for firm matches. Size is omitted from some rows. Given values are once, few, many or a class for expanded clones.

CDR3 protein: CASSEQGTMTYEQYF; CDR3 DNA: TGTGCCAGCAGTGAACAGGGTACAATGACCTACGAGCAGTACTTC; D gene: NA; V gene: TRBV6-1; J gene: TRBJ2-7; CDR3 length: 15; clone size: NA
CDR3 protein: CASSLVVLAGGRDNEQFF; CDR3 DNA: TGTGCCAGCAGCTTAGTGGTACTAGCGGGAGGAAGAGACAATGAGCAGTTCTTC; D gene: TRBD2; V gene: TRBV7-2; J gene: TRBJ2-1; CDR3 length: 18; clone size: NA
CDR3 protein: CASSYDSADTQYF; CDR3 DNA: TGTGCCAGCAGTTACGACTCAGCAGATACGCAGTATTTT; D gene: NA; V gene: TRBV6-6; J gene: TRBJ2-3; CDR3 length: 13; clone size: NA
CDR3 protein: CASVEAGENTEAFF; CDR3 DNA: TGTGCCAGCGTGGAGGCGGGCGAGAACACTGAAGCTTTCTTT; D gene: NA; V gene: TRBV28; J gene: TRBJ1-1; CDR3 length: 14; clone size: NA
CDR3 protein: CASNGQGSAGYTF; CDR3 DNA: TGTGCCAGCAATGGACAGGGGTCGGCTGGCTACACCTTC; D gene: TRBD1; V gene: TRBV2; J gene: TRBJ1-2; CDR3 length: 13; clone size: NA
CDR3 protein: CASSYSFGQGNSPLHF; CDR3 DNA: TGTGCCAGCAGTTACTCGTTTGGACAGGGGAATTCACCCCTCCACTTT; D gene: TRBD1; V gene: TRBV6-2/TRBV6-3; J gene: TRBJ1-6; CDR3 length: 16; clone size: NA
CDR3 protein: CASRAERGQPQHF; CDR3 DNA: TGCGCCAGCAGAGCCGAGAGGGGGCAGCCCCAGCATTTT; D gene: NA; V gene: TRBV10-2; J gene: TRBJ1-5; CDR3 length: 13; clone size: NA
CDR3 protein: CTQQLTGTSGANVLTF; CDR3 DNA: TGTACACAGCAGCTTACAGGAACTTCTGGGGCCAACGTCCTGACTTTC; D gene: NA; V gene: TRBV7-9; J gene: TRBJ2-6; CDR3 length: 16; clone size: NA
CDR3 protein: CASSVPGQNTEAFF; CDR3 DNA: TGTGCCAGCAGCGTGCCAGGGCAGAACACTGAAGCTTTCTTT; D gene: NA; V gene: TRBV5-5; J gene: TRBJ1-1; CDR3 length: 14; clone size: NA
CDR3 protein: CASSLTGIETEAFF; CDR3 DNA: TGTGCCAGCAGTTTAACAGGGATCGAGACTGAAGCTTTCTTT; D gene: NA; V gene: TRBV6-5; J gene: TRBJ1-1; CDR3 length: 14; clone size: NA
CDR3 protein: CASSSGVSGQPQHF; CDR3 DNA: TGTGCCAGCAGTTCAGGGGTATCTGGGCAGCCCCAGCATTTT; D gene: NA; V gene: TRBV6-2/TRBV6-3; J gene: TRBJ1-5; CDR3 length: 14; clone size: NA
CDR3 protein: CASSEFAGNHGYTF; CDR3 DNA: TGTGCCAGCAGTGAATTTGCAGGGAACCATGGCTACACCTTC; D gene: NA; V gene: TRBV25-1; J gene: TRBJ1-2; CDR3 length: 14; clone size: NA
CDR3 protein: CASSDRDRGRSGNTIYF; CDR3 DNA: TGCGCCAGCAGCGACCGGGACAGGGGGCGTTCTGGAAACACCATATATTTT; D gene: TRBD1; V gene: TRBV4-1; J gene: TRBJ1-3; CDR3 length: 17; clone size: once
CDR3 protein: CASSQRSRNTEAFF; CDR3 DNA: TGTGCCAGCTCACAGCGGTCACGGAACACTGAAGCTTTCTTT; D gene: NA; V gene: TRBV18; J gene: TRBJ1-1; CDR3 length: 14; clone size: NA
CDR3 protein: CASSLVPIDRRWADTQYF; CDR3 DNA: TGTGCCAGCAGCTTGGTGCCGATAGACAGACGGTGGGCAGATACGCAGTATTTT; D gene: NA; V gene: TRBV5-5; J gene: TRBJ2-3; CDR3 length: 18; clone size: once
CDR3 protein: CASSPEKRSSYEQYF; CDR3 DNA: TGTGCCAGCAGTCCCGAGAAGCGGAGCTCCTACGAGCAGTACTTC; D gene: NA; V gene: TRBV7-9; J gene: TRBJ2-7; CDR3 length: 15; clone size: NA